This is a list of T cell receptor beta chains from one sample in a study of T cell responses to AZD1222 COVID-19 vaccine. The protocol was immunoSEQ multiplex PCR, while the TCRdb copy is restricted to in-frame clones and leaves out a portion. The data contain 150,000 to 200,000 clones, 87% of them seen just once; the ten biggest clones take up under 3.5%. The source was peripheral blood, collected on day 0 of MenACWY control vaccination. These TCRs come from an adult in good health. Both conserved end residues are trimmed from each CDR3. The D gene is left open where the match is weak.

D	V	CDR3
NA	TRBV12-3/TRBV12-4	ASSLEFGTEAF
NA	TRBV6-5	ASSPQGINEKLF
TRBD1	TRBV6-1	ASSETGANNQPQH
NA	TRBV6-1	ASSERTFIGNEQF
TRBD2	TRBV28	ASSPQGLVGGTQY
NA	TRBV2	ASSGPARYNEQF
NA	TRBV2	ASSPGTPGNTIY
TRBD1	TRBV18	ASSPRSDRGNTGELF
NA	TRBV11-2	ASSPGVQAF
TRBD1	TRBV23-1	ASSRGQGLTEAF
NA	TRBV30	AWSPTVGSPLH
TRBD2	TRBV2	ASKREGLAGNEQY
NA	TRBV6-1	ASSEGPRTYEQY
NA	TRBV5-5	ASSPGFGGYT
NA	TRBV12-3/TRBV12-4	ASSLGLTEAF
TRBD2	TRBV3-1/TRBV3-2	ATGLAGTGELF
NA	TRBV28	ASSLESAGVVRGAYEQY
TRBD2	TRBV4-2	ASSQDTPGLAAKMTQY
NA	TRBV4-1	ASSQRFTYEQY
NA	TRBV12-3/TRBV12-4	ASSSDSYGYT
TRBD1	TRBV13	ASSSDRGQDNEQF
TRBD1	TRBV3-1/TRBV3-2	ASSPGPGQGTIVSTYEQY
NA	TRBV5-6	ASSFGRYNEQF
TRBD1	TRBV7-2	ASSLDRVRQPQH
NA	TRBV9	ASSVAQDYEQY
TRBD2	TRBV7-6	ASSQIQRGGHGELF
NA	TRBV7-9	ASSLPESGRDNEQF
NA	TRBV7-8	ASSFEDRAYEQY
TRBD1	TRBV11-2	ASTGQGTNTEAF
NA	TRBV21-1	ASSKDRAYEQY
NA	TRBV19	ASNQGGVVEKLF
NA	TRBV12-3/TRBV12-4	ASSSPAYEQY
NA	TRBV27	ASSASAPGALNSYEQY
TRBD1	TRBV3-1/TRBV3-2	ASSQGTGGAEQY
NA	TRBV3-1/TRBV3-2	ASSQDTGADTQY
NA	TRBV30	AWSGWYGYT
NA	TRBV28	ASSPYRTDKNIQY
TRBD1	TRBV29-1	SAGTGSGANVLT
NA	TRBV28	ASSSLEGRQETQY
NA	TRBV2	ASSGGATRTYEQY
NA	TRBV7-3	ASSLGGSYNSPLH
TRBD2	TRBV28	ASSLGLAGVWEQY
NA	TRBV2	ASSEASGVGANVLT
TRBD1	TRBV12-3/TRBV12-4	ASRGQGNQPQH
NA	TRBV9	ASSVAPIGQPQH
TRBD1	TRBV30	AWIRGRGYGYT
NA	TRBV6-6	ASKGDTEAF
NA	TRBV27	ASSLSVFLGEKLF
NA	TRBV6-6	ASSTRGARYHSPLH
TRBD1	TRBV9	ASSVGWGQGNEQY
NA	TRBV27	ASSLGSGPPYEQY
NA	TRBV11-1	ASSPRQARRADTQY
TRBD1	TRBV11-2	ASSGAGTGFRETQY
NA	TRBV9	ASSVTGQLGTEAF
NA	TRBV28	ASHGRNTGELF
NA	TRBV27	ASSPTSAPNEQY
NA	TRBV5-5	ASSSTVNTEAF